The next 25 T cell receptor beta chains were all read from a single sample in a study of blood T cell repertoires in COVID-19. The protocol was immunoSEQ multiplex PCR, while the TCRdb copy is restricted to in-frame clones and leaves out a portion. The sample has more than 250,000 clones, roughly 87% seen once. The source material was PBMCs or T cells enriched from blood (not recorded which). Receptors originate from a middle-aged woman who had recovered from COVID-19.

V and J are TRBV6-2 or TRBV6-3 and TRBJ2-1, with D uncertain. Germline-derived CDR1 and CDR2 are MNHEY and SVGEGT. The V end was cut by 0 bases, the J end by 4 bases, with 16 bases between. The CDR3 has 17 residues. CDR3 coding DNA: TGTGCCAGCAGTTACTCGGTATCTCCTCTACTTTACAATGAGCAGTTCTTC. Its translation: CASSYSVSPLLYNEQFF.

The chain has TRBV2 and TRBJ2-1; TRBD2 matches 7 bases. The CDR3 length is 11 residues. V was clipped by 5 bases and J by 9 bases; unmatched bases: 1. Germline CDR1 and CDR2: SNHLY and FYNNEI. The CDR3 region is CASSQRGEQFF. CDR3 in DNA: TGTGCCAGCAGTCAGCGGGGTGAGCAGTTCTTC.

The CDR3 sequence is CAWRTKLAGAVHEQFF. The DNA for the CDR3 is TGTGCCTGGAGAACAAAACTAGCGGGAGCGGTCCATGAGCAGTTCTTC. The chain carries TRBV30 and TRBJ2-1; TRBD2 matches at 11 bases. V shed 3 bases, J shed 8 bases, and the junction held 12 bases outside the gene matches. This CDR3 is built from 16 residues. Per the germline V gene, CDR1 is GTSNPN and CDR2 is SVGIG (reference sequence).

This clone showed up just a few times. The chain joins TRBV3-1 (or the pseudogene TRBV3-2) to TRBJ2-7, with a tentative D call TRBD2 (6 bases). The CDR3 is 14 residues long. Trimming pared 1 base from V and 6 bases from J, leaving 13 bases between. Germline-derived CDR1 and CDR2 are LGHDT and YNNKEL (reference sequence). The CDR3 loop reads CASSQGSVGGEQYF. CDR3 sequence (DNA): TGTGCCAGCAGCCAAGGAAGCGTGGGGGGCGAGCAGTACTTC.

The J gene is TRBJ1-5, the V gene TRBV28, with D hard to call. Germline V lookup: CDR1 MDHEN, CDR2 SYDVKM. V lost 5 bases, J lost 4 bases, and 15 bases lay in between. The CDR3 covers 15 residues. The CDR3 is CASSTPRQRNQPQHF. The CDR3 DNA is TGTGCCAGCAGTACCCCCCGCCAGCGTAATCAGCCCCAGCATTTT.

J is TRBJ2-1 and V is TRBV13; 8 bases agree with TRBD1. With 4 bases clipped from V and 0 bases from J, the junction kept 5 bases outside the gene matches. Germline-derived CDR1 and CDR2 are PRHDT and FYEKMQ (reference sequence). The CDR3 consists of 16 residues. CDR3 residues: CASSYRTGSSYNEQFF. In DNA, the CDR3 is TGTGCCAGCAGCTACAGGACAGGGAGCTCCTACAATGAGCAGTTCTTC.

The chain joins TRBV2 to TRBJ2-3, with D maybe TRBD1 (6 bases). Trimming pared 7 bases from V and 3 bases from J, leaving 14 bases between. The V gene's germline CDR1 is SNHLY and CDR2 FYNNEI. This CDR3 contains 14 residues. CDR3 DNA: TGTGCCAGCACGGGCCTGGGGGCGACAGATACGCAGTATTTT. Protein sequence: CASTGLGATDTQYF.

The gene calls are TRBV21-1 and TRBJ2-7; the listed D gene, TRBD2, was not tested against the DNA. TRBV21-1 constitutes a pseudogene. The CDR3 is 20 amino acids. The CDR3 spells CASSKVPGLAGVPSPYEQYF. Written as DNA, the CDR3 is TGTGCCAGCAGCAAAGTGCCGGGACTAGCGGGAGTTCCCAGTCCTTACGAGCAGTACTTC.

The rearrangement links TRBV7-9 to TRBJ2-6, with unresolved D. Germline V gene lookup returns CDR1 SEHNR and CDR2 FQNEAQ (reference sequence). This CDR3 is 14 amino acids long. V lost 5 bases to trimming and J lost 4 bases, with 9 bases between them. In nucleotides, the CDR3 is TGTGCCAGCAGCCCCCCGGAGGGGGCCAACGTCCTGACTTTC. It translates to CASSPPEGANVLTF.

V and J are TRBV28 and TRBJ2-3; 9 nucleotides agree with TRBD2. The length of the CDR3 is 15 residues. The V and J ends lost 3 bases and 7 bases, in that order; junction bases with no gene match: 8. Germline CDR1 is MDHEN and CDR2 is SYDVKM. The CDR3 here is CASSFFSGRTNTQYF. Here the CDR3 DNA reads TGTGCCAGCAGTTTCTTCAGCGGGAGGACCAATACGCAGTATTTT. Full variable domain (remainder filled in from reference TRBV28 and TRBJ2-3): DVKVTQSSRYLVKRTGEKVFLECVQDMDHENMFWYRQDPGLGLRLIYFSYDVKMKEKGDIPEGYSVSREKKERFSLILESASTNQTSMYLCASSFFSGRTNTQYFGPGTRLTVL.

The chain recombines TRBV14 with TRBJ2-6, with no clear D. V was cut by 2 bases and J by 2 bases, with 4 bases left in between. The germline V gene encodes CDR1 SGHDN and CDR2 FVKESK. The CDR3 covers 14 residues. The CDR3, as DNA: TGTGCCAGCAGCCAATCCGCTGGGGCCAACGTCCTGACTTTC. It specifies CASSQSAGANVLTF.

The CDR3 loop reads CASSLGRENEQFF. DNA for the CDR3: TGTGCCAGCAGCTTAGGGCGGGAGAATGAGCAGTTCTTC. The gene calls are TRBV7-2 and TRBJ2-1, with 7 bases aligning to TRBD2. The germline gives CDR1 SGHTA, CDR2 FQGNSA. The CDR3 is 13 residues long. Losses at the gene ends were 1 base for V and 7 bases for J; bases not matched to a gene: 1.

The CDR3 DNA follows: TGTGCCAGTAGTATAGAGGGACAGGTGGAGACCCAGTACTTC. Translating it yields CASSIEGQVETQYF. The chain recombines TRBV19 with TRBJ2-5; TRBD1 matches 8 bases. The V gene end was trimmed by 0 bases and the J gene end by 5 bases; junction bases not matched to a gene: 2. The CDR3 runs to 14 residues. In germline, CDR1 is LNHDA, CDR2 SQIVND (reference sequence).

The chain joins TRBV7-9 to TRBJ1-4; 7 nucleotides line up with TRBD1. Trimming at V came to 1 base and at J to 8 bases, leaving 7 bases not matched to a gene. The CDR3 length is 15 residues. Germline values: CDR1 SEHNR, CDR2 FQNEAQ (reference sequence). In nucleotides, the CDR3 is TGTGCCAGCAGCTTAGGGACAGGTTCCCACGAAAAACTGTTTTTT. Translating gives CASSLGTGSHEKLFF.

The table lists this clone with a few counts. This chain uses TRBV4-1 with TRBJ2-7; TRBD2 matches 9 bases. This CDR3 region has 18 residues. Unmatched junction bases numbered 14, after V lost 2 bases and J lost 3 bases. Looked up from germline, CDR1 is MGHRA and CDR2 is YSYEKL. The CDR3 sequence is CASSQTNRQGAGGYEQYF. In nucleotides, the CDR3 is TGCGCCAGCAGCCAAACCAACAGACAGGGAGCGGGAGGCTACGAGCAGTACTTC.

The rearrangement links TRBV6-2 or TRBV6-3 to TRBJ2-3; D not resolved. This CDR3 has 13 amino acids. Germline CDR1 is MNHEY and CDR2 is SVGEGT. Deletions cut 5 bases from V and 4 bases from J, with 10 bases between. CDR3 sequence: CASSTRLPDTQYF. The CDR3 DNA sequence: TGTGCCAGCAGTACTCGACTGCCAGATACGCAGTATTTT.

The V and J genes are TRBV2 and TRBJ1-6; D uncertain. This CDR3 spans 17 amino acids. The germline V gene encodes CDR1 SNHLY and CDR2 FYNNEI. V was shortened by 4 bases and J by 0 bases, with 13 bases between the two germline ends. CDR3 nucleotide sequence: TGTGCCAGCAGTGTTCAGGTCCGAAGCTCCTATAATTCACCCCTCCACTTT. It is translated as CASSVQVRSSYNSPLHF.

The gene calls are TRBV7-2 and TRBJ2-5, with 14 bases aligning to TRBD2. V dropped 0 bases and J dropped 3; count of bases not matched to a gene: 6. Germline V gene sequence: CDR1 SGHTA, CDR2 FQGNSA. The CDR3 extends over 18 amino acids. CDR3 residues: CASSLARLAGGMEETQYF. The CDR3 DNA sequence: TGTGCCAGCAGCTTAGCCAGACTAGCGGGAGGGATGGAAGAGACCCAGTACTTC.

V usage is TRBV7-2 and J usage is TRBJ2-5, with D possibly being TRBD1 (6 bases). Germline V gene lookup returns CDR1 SGHTA and CDR2 FQGNSA. The CDR3 runs 15 residues. Trimming cost V 3 bases and J 0 bases, with 11 bases left between them. The CDR3 sequence is CASSLGTLYQETQYF. The CDR3 coding sequence is TGTGCCAGCAGCTTGGGGACACTTTACCAAGAGACCCAGTACTTC.

The sample holds one count of this clone. This sequence joins TRBV7-2 and TRBJ1-3; no clear D gene. Germline V CDR1 and CDR2: SGHTA, FQGNSA. V was cut by 3 bases and J by 0 bases, with 9 bases left in between. The CDR3 length is 15 residues. The CDR3 here is CASSLKPGSGNTIYF. CDR3 nucleotides: TGTGCCAGCAGCTTGAAACCGGGCTCTGGAAACACCATATATTTT.

CDR3 nucleotide sequence: TGTGCCAGCAGCTCAGCGGGGCTGTTAAACTACGAGCAGTACTTC. This encodes CASSSAGLLNYEQYF. The rearrangement links TRBV7-9 to TRBJ2-7; 7 positions match TRBD2. This CDR3 is built from 15 residues. In germline, CDR1 is SEHNR, CDR2 FQNEAQ (reference sequence). V gave up 4 bases and J gave up 3 bases; unmatched junction bases: 9.

This sequence joins TRBV7-9 and TRBJ2-5; TRBD1 matches 7 bases. This CDR3 is built from 14 residues. Per germline, CDR1 SEHNR and CDR2 FQNEAQ (reference sequence). Unmatched junction bases numbered 3, after V lost 5 bases and J lost 0 bases. DNA of the CDR3: TGTGCCAGCAGCCGGGACAGCTACCAAGAGACCCAGTACTTC. Its protein product is CASSRDSYQETQYF.

V is TRBV7-2 and J is TRBJ1-2; 7 bases map to TRBD1. Per germline, CDR1 SGHTA and CDR2 FQGNSA. This CDR3 is built from 14 residues. The V segment lost 5 bases and the J segment 8 bases; nucleotides outside the gene matches: 11. The CDR3 region is CASSRRQGNMGYTF. Here the CDR3 DNA reads TGTGCCAGCAGCAGGCGACAGGGTAATATGGGCTACACCTTC.

This chain joins TRBV6-2 or TRBV6-3 and TRBJ2-5; 13 nucleotides match TRBD2. The CDR3 covers 16 residues. The trim removed 4 bases at V and 5 bases at J, leaving 7 bases unmatched. CDR1 is MNHEY and CDR2 is SVGEGT in the germline V gene. As DNA, the CDR3 is TGTGCCAGCAGTTTGACTAGCGGGAGGCCCCGGGAGACCCAGTACTTC. This encodes CASSLTSGRPRETQYF.

The CDR3 DNA follows: TGCAGCGTTGAAGGTGGGGCACAGGGGGTTATAAGTCCACCACTCTATGGCTACACCTTC. It is translated as CSVEGGAQGVISPPLYGYTF. The chain joins TRBV29-1 to TRBJ1-2; 8 positions match TRBD1. CDR3 length: 20 amino acids. CDR1 is SQVTM, CDR2 ANQGSEA, per germline. V dropped 1 base and J dropped 4; count of bases not matched to a gene: 23.